The clone carrying this TCR beta chain was seen many times. This entry belongs to a study of tumor-infiltrating lymphocytes in primary liver carcinoma. Background on the study: The patient group consisted of men and women aged 30 to 69 years. Productive TCRbeta read yields ran from roughly 3.65 to 7.13 million per sample and were similar between tissues. The tumors, T1-T3 N0M0 lesions, were roughly 4 to 10 cm across.

RNA isolated from unsorted whole blood supplied the blood RNA, with germline DNA also extracted. Before any surgery took place, four milliliters of peripheral blood were collected. TCR beta cDNA was prepared out of about 530 ng total RNA by means of a constant-region primer. ARM-PCR was slightly modified, and three nested multiplex PCR rounds with it gave rise to the TCR beta libraries. TRBV1-TRBV30 forward and Cbeta reverse primers drove the first two approximately 10-cycle rounds. One entry per CDR3 protein, called by TCRdb with MiXCR from the multiplex PCR reads. The sample yields approximately 320,000 distinct CDR3 sequences, around three fifths seen once. The CDR3 runs to 13 residues. Germline V gene lookup returns CDR1 MNHEY and CDR2 SVGEGT. Trimming took 2 bases from V and 2 from J, leaving 7 bases between them.

J is TRBJ2-7 and V is TRBV6-2 or TRBV6-3; no clear D. This sequence was found in a woman under 40 with primary liver carcinoma and hepatitis B virus infection. What was sequenced was peripheral blood. In DNA, the CDR3 is TGTGCCAGCAGTTACGAGGTACCCTACGAGCAGTACTTC. Translated, it gives CASSYEVPYEQYF.